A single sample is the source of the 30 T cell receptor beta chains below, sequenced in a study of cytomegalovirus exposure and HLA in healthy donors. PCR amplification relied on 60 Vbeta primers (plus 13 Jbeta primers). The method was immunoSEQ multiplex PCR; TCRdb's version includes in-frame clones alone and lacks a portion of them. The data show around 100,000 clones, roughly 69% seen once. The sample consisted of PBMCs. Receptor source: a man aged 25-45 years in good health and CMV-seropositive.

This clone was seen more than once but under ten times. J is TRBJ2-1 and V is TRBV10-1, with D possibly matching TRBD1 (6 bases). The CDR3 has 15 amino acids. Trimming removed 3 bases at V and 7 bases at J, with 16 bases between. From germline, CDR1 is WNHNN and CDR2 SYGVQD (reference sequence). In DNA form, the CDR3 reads TGCGCCAGCAGTGACGAGAAAACAGGGTCGAATGAGCAGTTCTTC. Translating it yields CASSDEKTGSNEQFF.

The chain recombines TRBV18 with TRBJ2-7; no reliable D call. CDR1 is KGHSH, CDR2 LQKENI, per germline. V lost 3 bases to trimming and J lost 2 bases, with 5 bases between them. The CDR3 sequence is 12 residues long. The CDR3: CASSPAAYEQYF. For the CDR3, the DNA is TGTGCCAGCTCACCGGCAGCCTACGAGCAGTACTTC.

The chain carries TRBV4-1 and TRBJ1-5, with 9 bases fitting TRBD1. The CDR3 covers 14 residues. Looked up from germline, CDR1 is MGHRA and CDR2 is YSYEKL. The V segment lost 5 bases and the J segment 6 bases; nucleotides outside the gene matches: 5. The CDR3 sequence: CASSSGQGSQPQHF. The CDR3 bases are TGCGCCAGCAGCTCAGGACAGGGGAGTCAGCCCCAGCATTTT.

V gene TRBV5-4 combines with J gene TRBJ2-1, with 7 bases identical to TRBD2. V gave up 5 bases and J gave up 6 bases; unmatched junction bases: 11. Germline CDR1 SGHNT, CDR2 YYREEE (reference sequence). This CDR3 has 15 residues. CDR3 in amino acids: CASRLERDDANEQFF. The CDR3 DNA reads TGTGCCAGCAGGCTTGAGCGGGACGATGCCAATGAGCAGTTCTTC. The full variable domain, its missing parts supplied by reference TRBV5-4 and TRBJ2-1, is ETGVTQSPTHLIKTRGQQVTLRCSSQSGHNTVSWYQQALGQGPQFIFQYYREEENGRGNFPPRFSGLQFPNYSSELNVNALELDDSALYLCASRLERDDANEQFFGPGTRLTVL.

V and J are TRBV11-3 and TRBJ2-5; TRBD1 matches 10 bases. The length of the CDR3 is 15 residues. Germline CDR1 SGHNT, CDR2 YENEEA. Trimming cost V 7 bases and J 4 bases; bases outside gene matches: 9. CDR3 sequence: CASNWKTGGVETQYF. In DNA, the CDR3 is TGTGCCAGCAACTGGAAGACAGGGGGCGTAGAGACCCAGTACTTC. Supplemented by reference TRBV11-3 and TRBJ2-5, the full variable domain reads EAGVVQSPRYKIIEKKQPVAFWCNPISGHNTLYWYLQNLGQGPELLIRYENEEAVDDSQLPKDRFSAERLKGVDSTLKIQPAELGDSAVYLCASNWKTGGVETQYFGPGTRLLVL.

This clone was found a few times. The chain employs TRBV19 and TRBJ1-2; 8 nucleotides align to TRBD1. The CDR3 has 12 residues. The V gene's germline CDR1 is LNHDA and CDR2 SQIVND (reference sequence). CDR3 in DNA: TGTGACTTTTCGGACAGGGCCTATGGCTACACCTTC. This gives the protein CDFSDRAYGYTF.

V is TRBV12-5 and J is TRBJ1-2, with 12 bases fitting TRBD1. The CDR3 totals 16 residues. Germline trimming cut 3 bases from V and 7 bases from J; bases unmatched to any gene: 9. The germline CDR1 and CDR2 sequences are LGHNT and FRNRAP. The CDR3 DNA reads TGTGCTAGTGGTTTCCCTCCCGGGACAGGGGGCTCTGGCTACACCTTC. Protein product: CASGFPPGTGGSGYTF. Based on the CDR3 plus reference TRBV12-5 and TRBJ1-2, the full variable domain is DARVTQTPRHKVTEMGQEVTMRCQPILGHNTVFWYRQTMMQGLELLAYFRNRAPLDDSGMPKDRFSAEMPDATLATLKIQPSEPRDSAVYFCASGFPPGTGGSGYTFGSGTRLTVV.

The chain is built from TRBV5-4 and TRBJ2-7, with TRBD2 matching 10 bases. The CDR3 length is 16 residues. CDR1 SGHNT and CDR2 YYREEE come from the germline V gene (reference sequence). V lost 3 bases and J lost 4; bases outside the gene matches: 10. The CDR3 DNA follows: TGTGCCAGCAGCTGGGAGCTAGCGGGGGTTATATACGAGCAGTACTTC. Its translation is CASSWELAGVIYEQYF.

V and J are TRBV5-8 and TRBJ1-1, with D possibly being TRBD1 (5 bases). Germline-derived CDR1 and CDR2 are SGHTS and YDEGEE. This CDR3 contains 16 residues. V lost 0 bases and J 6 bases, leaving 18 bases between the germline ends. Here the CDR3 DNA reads TGTGCCAGCAGCTTGGGACCCCGGGGGATATTCTCTGAAGCTTTCTTT. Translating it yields CASSLGPRGIFSEAFF.

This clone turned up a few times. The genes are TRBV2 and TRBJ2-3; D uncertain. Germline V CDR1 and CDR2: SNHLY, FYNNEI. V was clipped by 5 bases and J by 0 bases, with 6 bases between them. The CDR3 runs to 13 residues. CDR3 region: CASSSTSTDTQYF. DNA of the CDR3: TGTGCCAGCAGTTCCACTAGCACAGATACGCAGTATTTT.

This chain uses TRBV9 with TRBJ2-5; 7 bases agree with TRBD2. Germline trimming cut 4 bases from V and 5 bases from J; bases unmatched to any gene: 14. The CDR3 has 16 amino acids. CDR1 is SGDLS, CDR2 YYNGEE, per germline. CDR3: CASSPDPGAGRETQYF. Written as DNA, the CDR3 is TGTGCCAGCAGCCCAGACCCCGGAGCGGGGAGGGAGACCCAGTACTTC.

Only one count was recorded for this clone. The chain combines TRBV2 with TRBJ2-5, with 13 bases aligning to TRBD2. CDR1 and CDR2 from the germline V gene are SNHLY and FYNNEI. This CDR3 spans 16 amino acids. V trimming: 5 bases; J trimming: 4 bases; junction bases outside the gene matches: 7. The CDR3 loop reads CASSQRTSGGPETQYF. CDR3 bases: TGTGCCAGCAGTCAAAGGACTAGCGGGGGTCCAGAGACCCAGTACTTC. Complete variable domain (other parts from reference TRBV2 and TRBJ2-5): EPEVTQTPSHQVTQMGQEVILRCVPISNHLYFYWYRQILGQKVEFLVSFYNNEISEKSEIFDDQFSVERPDGSNFTLKIRSTKLEDSAMYFCASSQRTSGGPETQYFGPGTRLLVL.

CDR3 region: CASSLGGVAEKLFF. The DNA of the CDR3 is TGTGCCAGCAGCTTAGGAGGAGTCGCAGAAAAACTGTTTTTT. The chain recombines TRBV7-2 with TRBJ1-4; D is undetermined. In germline, CDR1 is SGHTA, CDR2 FQGNSA. V shed 1 base and J shed 8 bases, with 11 bases lying between them. There are 14 residues in the CDR3.

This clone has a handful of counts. This CDR3 is CASSLSGNQPQHF. CDR3 DNA: TGCGCCAGCAGCTTGTCGGGCAATCAGCCCCAGCATTTT. The chain joins TRBV5-1 to TRBJ1-5; the D is unclear. The CDR3 sequence is 13 residues long. Germline assignment: CDR1 SGHRS and CDR2 YFSETQ. Trimming stripped 1 base from V and 2 bases from J, with 4 bases between.

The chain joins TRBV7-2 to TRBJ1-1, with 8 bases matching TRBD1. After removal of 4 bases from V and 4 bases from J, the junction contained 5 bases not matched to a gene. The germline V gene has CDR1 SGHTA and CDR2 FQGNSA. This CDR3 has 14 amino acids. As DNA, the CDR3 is TGTGCCAGCAGCTATCTACAGGGGGTCACTGAAGCTTTCTTT. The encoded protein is CASSYLQGVTEAFF.

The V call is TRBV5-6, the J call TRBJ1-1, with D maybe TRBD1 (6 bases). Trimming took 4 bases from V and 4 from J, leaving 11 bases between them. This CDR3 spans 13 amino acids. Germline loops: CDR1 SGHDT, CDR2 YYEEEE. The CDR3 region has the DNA TGTGCCAGCAGCCGGACAGACTCCACTGAAGCTTTCTTT. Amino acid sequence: CASSRTDSTEAFF.

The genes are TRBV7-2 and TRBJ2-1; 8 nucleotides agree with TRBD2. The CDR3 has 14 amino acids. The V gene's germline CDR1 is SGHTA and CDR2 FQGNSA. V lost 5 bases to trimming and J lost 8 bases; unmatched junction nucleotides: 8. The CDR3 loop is CASSPEERGYEQFF. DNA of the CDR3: TGTGCCAGCAGCCCAGAGGAGCGGGGGTATGAGCAGTTCTTC.

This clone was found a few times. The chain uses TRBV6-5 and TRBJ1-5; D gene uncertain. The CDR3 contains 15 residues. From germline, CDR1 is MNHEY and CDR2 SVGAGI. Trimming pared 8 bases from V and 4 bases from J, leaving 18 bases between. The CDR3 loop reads CASGSGSGGNQPQHF. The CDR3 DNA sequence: TGTGCCAGCGGGTCCGGGTCAGGAGGTAATCAGCCCCAGCATTTT.

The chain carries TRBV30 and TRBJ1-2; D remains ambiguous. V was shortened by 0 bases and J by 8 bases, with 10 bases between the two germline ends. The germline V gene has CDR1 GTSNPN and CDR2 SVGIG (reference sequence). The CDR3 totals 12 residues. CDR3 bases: TGTGCCTGGAGTGTAGCCCCTCAAGGCTACACCTTC. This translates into CAWSVAPQGYTF.

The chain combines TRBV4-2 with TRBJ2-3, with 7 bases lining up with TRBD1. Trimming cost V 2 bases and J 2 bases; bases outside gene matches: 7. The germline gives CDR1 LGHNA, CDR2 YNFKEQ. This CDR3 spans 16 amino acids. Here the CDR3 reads CASSQSPDRNTDTQYF. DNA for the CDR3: TGTGCCAGCAGCCAATCCCCGGACAGGAACACAGATACGCAGTATTTT.

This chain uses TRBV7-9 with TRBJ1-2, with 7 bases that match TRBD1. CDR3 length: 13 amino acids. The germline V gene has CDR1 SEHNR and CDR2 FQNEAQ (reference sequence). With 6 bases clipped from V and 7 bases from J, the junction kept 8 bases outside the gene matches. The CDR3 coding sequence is TGTGCCAGCAGTCCGACAGGGTCTAGTGGCTACACCTTC. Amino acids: CASSPTGSSGYTF.

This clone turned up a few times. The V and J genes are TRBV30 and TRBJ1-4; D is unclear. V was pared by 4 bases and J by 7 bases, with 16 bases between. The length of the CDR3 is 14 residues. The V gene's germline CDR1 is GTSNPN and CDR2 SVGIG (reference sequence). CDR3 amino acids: CAWTPLSTGEKLFF. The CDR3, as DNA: TGTGCCTGGACCCCCCTTAGCACGGGTGAAAAACTGTTTTTT.

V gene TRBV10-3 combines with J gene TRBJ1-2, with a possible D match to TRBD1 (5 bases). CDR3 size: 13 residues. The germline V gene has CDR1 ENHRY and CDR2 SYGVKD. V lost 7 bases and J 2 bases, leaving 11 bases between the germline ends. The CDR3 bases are TGTGCCATCACCCCGGGGGACAACTATGGCTACACCTTC. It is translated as CAITPGDNYGYTF.

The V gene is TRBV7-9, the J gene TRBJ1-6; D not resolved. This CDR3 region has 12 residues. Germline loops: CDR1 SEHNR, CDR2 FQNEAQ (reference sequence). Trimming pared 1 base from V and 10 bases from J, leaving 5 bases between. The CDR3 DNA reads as TGTGCCAGCAGCTTAGAAACATCACCCCTCCACTTT. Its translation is CASSLETSPLHF.

CDR3 in amino acids: CASSLRGGAFNEQFF. Here the CDR3 DNA reads TGTGCCAGCAGCTTGCGAGGGGGGGCCTTCAATGAGCAGTTCTTC. The rearrangement uses TRBV5-6 and TRBJ2-1, with D maybe TRBD2 (7 bases). Trimming pared 1 base from V and 6 bases from J, leaving 14 bases between. CDR1 is SGHDT, CDR2 YYEEEE, per germline. The CDR3 loop spans 15 amino acids.

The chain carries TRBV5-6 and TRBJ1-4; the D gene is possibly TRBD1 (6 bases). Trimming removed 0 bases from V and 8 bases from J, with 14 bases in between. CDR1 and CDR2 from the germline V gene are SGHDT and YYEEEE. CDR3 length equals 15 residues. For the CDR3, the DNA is TGTGCCAGCAGCTTGGCAAGGGGGGGCTGGGAAAAACTGTTTTTT. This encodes CASSLARGGWEKLFF. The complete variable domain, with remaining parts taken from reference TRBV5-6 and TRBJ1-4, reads DAGVTQSPTHLIKTRGQQVTLRCSPKSGHDTVSWYQQALGQGPQFIFQYYEEEERQRGNFPDRFSGHQFPNYSSELNVNALLLGDSALYLCASSLARGGWEKLFFGSGTQLSVL.

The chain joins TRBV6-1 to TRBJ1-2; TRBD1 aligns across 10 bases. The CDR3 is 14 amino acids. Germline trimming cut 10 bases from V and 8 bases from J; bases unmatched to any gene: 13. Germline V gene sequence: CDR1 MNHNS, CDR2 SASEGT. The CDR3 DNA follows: TGTGCCACTTCTGATTGGGGACAGGGGTACGGCTACACCTTC. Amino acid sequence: CATSDWGQGYGYTF.

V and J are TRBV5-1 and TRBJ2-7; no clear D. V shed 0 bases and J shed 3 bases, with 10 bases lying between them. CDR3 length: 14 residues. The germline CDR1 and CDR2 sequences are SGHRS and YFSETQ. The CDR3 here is CASSLGPGIYEQYF. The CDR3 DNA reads TGCGCCAGCAGCTTGGGGCCAGGCATCTACGAGCAGTACTTC.

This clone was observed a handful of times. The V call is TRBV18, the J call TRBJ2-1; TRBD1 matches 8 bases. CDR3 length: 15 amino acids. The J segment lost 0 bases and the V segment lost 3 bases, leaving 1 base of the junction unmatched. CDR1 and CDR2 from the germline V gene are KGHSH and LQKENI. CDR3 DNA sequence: TGTGCCAGCTCACCGACAGGGGACTCCTACAATGAGCAGTTCTTC. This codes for CASSPTGDSYNEQFF.

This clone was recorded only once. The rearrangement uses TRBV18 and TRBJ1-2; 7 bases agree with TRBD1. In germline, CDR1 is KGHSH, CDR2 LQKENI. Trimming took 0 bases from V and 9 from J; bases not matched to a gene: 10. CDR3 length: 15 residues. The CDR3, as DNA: TGTGCCAGCTCACCACCGGTGCAGGGGGTAGAGAGCTACACCTTC. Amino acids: CASSPPVQGVESYTF.